This entry is about one T cell receptor beta chain. This sample was included in a study of blood T cell repertoires in COVID-19. Germline V gene data show CDR1 as LGHDT and CDR2 as YNNKEL (reference sequence). The V gene lost 1 base and the J gene lost 4 bases, with 13 bases spanning the gap. The CDR3 loop spans 15 amino acids. Data came from immunoSEQ multiplex PCR; TCRdb stores just in-frame clones and leaves some out. The sample has under 95,000 clones, roughly 83% seen once. The J gene is TRBJ2-5, the V gene TRBV3-1 (or the pseudogene TRBV3-2); D not resolved. Sequenced input: peripheral blood. The source of this sequence is a human donor in a cohort sampled during active COVID-19. Written as DNA, the CDR3 is TGTGCCAGCAGCCAAGTTTCCCTAGGTCTAGAGACCCAGTACTTC. It translates to CASSQVSLGLETQYF.